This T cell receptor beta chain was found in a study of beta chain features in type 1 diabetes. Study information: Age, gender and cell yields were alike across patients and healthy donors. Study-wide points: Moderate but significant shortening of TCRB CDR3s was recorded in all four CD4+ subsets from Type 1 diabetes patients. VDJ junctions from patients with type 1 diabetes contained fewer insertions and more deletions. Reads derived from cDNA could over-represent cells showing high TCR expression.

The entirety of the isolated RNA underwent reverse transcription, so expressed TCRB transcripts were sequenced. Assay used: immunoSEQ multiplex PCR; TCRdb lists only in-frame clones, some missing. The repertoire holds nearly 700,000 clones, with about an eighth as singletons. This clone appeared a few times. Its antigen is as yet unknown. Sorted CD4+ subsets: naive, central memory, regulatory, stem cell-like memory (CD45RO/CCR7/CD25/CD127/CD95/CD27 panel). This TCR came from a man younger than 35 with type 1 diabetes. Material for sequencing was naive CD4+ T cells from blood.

The CDR3 nucleotides are TGTGCCGCCCAACAGGGCTCGAATAATTCACCCCTCCACTTT. Translation: CAAQQGSNNSPLHF. The chain has TRBV2 and TRBJ1-6; possibly TRBD1 for D (6 bases). Trimming pared 11 bases from V and 5 bases from J, leaving 16 bases between. This CDR3 contains 14 residues. Germline CDR1 and CDR2: SNHLY and FYNNEI.